This TCR beta chain is drawn from a study of blood T cell repertoires in COVID-19. Looking at the study overall: PBMCs, B-cell-depleted T cells, or T cells provided the cDNA or gDNA that made up the material.

Authors' data handling: Nucleated cell number was recorded as an estimate derived from reference gene primer amplification. Method: immunoSEQ multiplex PCR; TCRdb's copy keeps in-frame clones and lacks some. That table is the source of V, J and clone size, and D and trimming were worked out from the DNA. The data show 150,000 to 200,000 clones, roughly three quarters seen once. Residents of about two dozen US areas, aged about 18 to 95 years, made up the participants. Sequences were obtained from PBMCs or T cells enriched from blood (not recorded which). This clonotype originated in a woman aged 45-65 years with acute COVID-19.

CDR3 region: CASSPGDGYGYTF. CDR3 sequence (DNA): TGCGCCAGCAGCCCAGGGGATGGCTATGGCTACACCTTC. The chain uses TRBV5-1 and TRBJ1-2; TRBD1 is a possible D gene (6 bases). CDR1 SGHRS and CDR2 YFSETQ come from the germline V gene. V shed 4 bases and J shed 4 bases, with 11 bases lying between them. This CDR3 region has 13 residues.